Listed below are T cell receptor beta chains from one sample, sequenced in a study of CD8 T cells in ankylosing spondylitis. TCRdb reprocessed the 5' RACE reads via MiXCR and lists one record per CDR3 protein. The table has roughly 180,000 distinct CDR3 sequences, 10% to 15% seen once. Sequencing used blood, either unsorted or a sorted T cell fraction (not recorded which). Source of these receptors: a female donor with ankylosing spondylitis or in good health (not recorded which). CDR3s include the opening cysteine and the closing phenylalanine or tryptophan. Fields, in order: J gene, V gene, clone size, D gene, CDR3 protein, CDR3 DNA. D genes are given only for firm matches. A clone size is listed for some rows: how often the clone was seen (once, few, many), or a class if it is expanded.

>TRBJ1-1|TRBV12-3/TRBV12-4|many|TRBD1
CASSRDGTAEAFF
TGTGCCAGCAGTCGTGACGGGACAGCCGAAGCTTTCTTT
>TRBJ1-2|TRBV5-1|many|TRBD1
CASRIGTGGHYGYTF
TGCGCCAGCAGAATCGGGACAGGGGGTCACTATGGCTACACCTTC
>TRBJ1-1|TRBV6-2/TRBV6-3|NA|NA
CASRDITGNTEAFF
TGTGCCAGCAGAGATATCACAGGAAACACTGAAGCTTTCTTT
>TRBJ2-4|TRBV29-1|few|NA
CSVARDGPARAKNIQYF
TGCAGCGTTGCCCGGGACGGGCCCGCGAGGGCCAAAAACATTCAGTACTTC
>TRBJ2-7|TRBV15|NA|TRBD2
CATSRALAGDHEQYF
TGTGCCACCAGCAGAGCCCTAGCGGGAGACCACGAGCAGTACTTC
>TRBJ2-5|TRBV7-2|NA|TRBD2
CASSLSPSGTWETQYF
TGTGCCAGCAGCTTATCTCCTAGCGGGACATGGGAGACCCAGTACTTC
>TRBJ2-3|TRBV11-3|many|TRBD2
CASSSGGSTDTQYF
TGTGCCAGCAGCTCGGGGGGTAGCACAGATACGCAGTATTTT
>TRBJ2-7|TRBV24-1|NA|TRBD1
CATSEGGTGGRYEQYF
TGTGCCACCAGTGAGGGTGGGACAGGGGGCAGGTACGAGCAGTACTTC
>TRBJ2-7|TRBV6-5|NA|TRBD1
CASSYRGPGTYEQYF
TGTGCCAGCAGTTATAGGGGGCCGGGAACCTACGAGCAGTACTTC
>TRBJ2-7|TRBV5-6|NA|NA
CASSPTGDGYEQYF
TGTGCCAGCAGCCCGACCGGGGACGGCTACGAGCAGTACTTC
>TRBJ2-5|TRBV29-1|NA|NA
CSVPQGGTQYF
TGCAGCGTTCCCCAGGGTGGGACCCAGTACTTC
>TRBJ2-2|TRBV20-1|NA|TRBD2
CSASSLAGGTGELFF
TGCAGTGCTAGTTCGCTAGCGGGAGGGACCGGGGAGCTGTTTTTT
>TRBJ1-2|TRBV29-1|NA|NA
CSALGQLGNYGYTF
TGCAGCGCTCTCGGACAGTTGGGAAACTATGGCTACACCTTC
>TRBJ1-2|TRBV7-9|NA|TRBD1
CASSSGTDNYGYTF
TGTGCCAGCAGCTCTGGGACAGACAACTATGGCTACACCTTC
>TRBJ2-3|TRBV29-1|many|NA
CSVGRRVDDTQYF
TGCAGCGTTGGTCGCAGGGTTGACGATACGCAGTATTTT
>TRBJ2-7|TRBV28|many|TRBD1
CASSSDRGSYEQYF
TGTGCCAGCAGTTCCGACAGGGGTTCCTACGAGCAGTACTTC
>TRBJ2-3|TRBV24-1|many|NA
CATSEGFTQYF
TGTGCCACCAGTGAAGGTTTTACGCAGTATTTT
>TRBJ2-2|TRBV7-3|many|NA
CASSPRRGELFF
TGTGCCAGCAGCCCTCGACGCGGGGAGCTGTTTTTT
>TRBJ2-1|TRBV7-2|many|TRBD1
CASSLRRTGLYNEQFF
TGTGCCAGCAGTCTTAGAAGGACAGGACTCTACAATGAGCAGTTCTTC
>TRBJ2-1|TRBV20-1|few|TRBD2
CSASPLAGGESNEQFF
TGCAGTGCTTCTCCCCTAGCGGGAGGGGAGTCTAATGAGCAGTTCTTC
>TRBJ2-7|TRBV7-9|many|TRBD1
CASSLTGLDEQYF
TGTGCCAGCAGCTTGACAGGGTTAGACGAGCAGTACTTC
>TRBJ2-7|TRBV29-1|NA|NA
CSVVWATWNEQYF
TGCAGCGTTGTGTGGGCTACCTGGAACGAGCAGTACTTC
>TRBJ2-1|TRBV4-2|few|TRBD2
CASSQEGRTSGSVNGQFF
TGTGCCAGCAGCCAAGAGGGGCGTACTAGCGGGAGTGTAAATGGGCAGTTCTTC
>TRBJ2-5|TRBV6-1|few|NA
CASSPVLGVWETQYF
TGTGCCAGCAGCCCGGTGTTGGGAGTTTGGGAGACCCAGTACTTC
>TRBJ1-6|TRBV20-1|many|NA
CSARAGPYNSPLHF
TGCAGTGCTAGGGCGGGGCCCTATAATTCACCCCTCCACTTT
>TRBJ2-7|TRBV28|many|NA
CASSTGTLVYEQYF
TGTGCCAGCAGTACCGGGACGCTGGTCTACGAGCAGTACTTC
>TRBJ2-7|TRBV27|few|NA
CASSLSTGYNEQYF
TGTGCCAGCAGTTTATCGACAGGATACAACGAGCAGTACTTC
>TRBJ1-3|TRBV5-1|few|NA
CASNVTGNTIYF
TGCGCCAGCAATGTGACAGGAAACACCATATATTTT
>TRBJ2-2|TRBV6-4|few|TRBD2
CASSDSVFREGPGELFF
TGTGCCAGCAGTGACTCGGTGTTCCGGGAGGGACCCGGGGAGCTGTTTTTT
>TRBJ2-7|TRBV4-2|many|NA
CASSQVAAAYEQYF
TGTGCCAGCAGCCAAGTGGCAGCAGCCTACGAGCAGTACTTC
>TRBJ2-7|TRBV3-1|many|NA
CASSLGRGYEQYF
TGTGCCAGCAGCCTAGGGAGAGGTTACGAGCAGTACTTC
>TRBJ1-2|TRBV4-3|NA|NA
CASSQDISRVEGYTF
TGCGCCAGCAGCCAAGATATTTCGCGCGTGGAGGGCTACACCTTC
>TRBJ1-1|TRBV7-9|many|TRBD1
CASSDRVGRDTEAFF
TGTGCCAGCAGCGACAGGGTTGGGAGGGACACTGAAGCTTTCTTT
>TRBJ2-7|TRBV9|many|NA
CASSPSPGLTSYEQYF
TGTGCCAGCAGCCCATCCCCGGGCCTAACTTCCTACGAGCAGTACTTC
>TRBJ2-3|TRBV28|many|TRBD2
CASSYPGGFKATDTQYF
TGTGCCAGCAGTTATCCCGGGGGGTTTAAGGCCACAGATACGCAGTATTTT
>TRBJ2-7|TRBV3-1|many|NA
CASSVTGTTYEQYF
TGTGCCAGCAGCGTAACCGGGACGACCTACGAGCAGTACTTC
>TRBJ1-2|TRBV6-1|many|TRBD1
CASRLTGGYGYTF
TGTGCCAGCAGGCTGACAGGGGGCTATGGCTACACCTTC
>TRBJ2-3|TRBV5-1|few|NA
CASSLAPGYTDTQYF
TGCGCCAGCAGCTTGGCCCCAGGGTACACAGATACGCAGTATTTT
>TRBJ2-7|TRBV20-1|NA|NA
CSARLLVPYEQYF
TGCAGTGCTAGACTCCTAGTCCCCTACGAGCAGTACTTC
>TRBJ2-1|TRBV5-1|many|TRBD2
CASSLGLAGEEFF
TGCGCCAGCAGCTTGGGATTAGCGGGGGAGGAGTTCTTC
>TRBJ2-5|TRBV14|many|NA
CASSPGDRPYF
TGTGCCAGCAGCCCCGGAGACAGACCGTACTTC